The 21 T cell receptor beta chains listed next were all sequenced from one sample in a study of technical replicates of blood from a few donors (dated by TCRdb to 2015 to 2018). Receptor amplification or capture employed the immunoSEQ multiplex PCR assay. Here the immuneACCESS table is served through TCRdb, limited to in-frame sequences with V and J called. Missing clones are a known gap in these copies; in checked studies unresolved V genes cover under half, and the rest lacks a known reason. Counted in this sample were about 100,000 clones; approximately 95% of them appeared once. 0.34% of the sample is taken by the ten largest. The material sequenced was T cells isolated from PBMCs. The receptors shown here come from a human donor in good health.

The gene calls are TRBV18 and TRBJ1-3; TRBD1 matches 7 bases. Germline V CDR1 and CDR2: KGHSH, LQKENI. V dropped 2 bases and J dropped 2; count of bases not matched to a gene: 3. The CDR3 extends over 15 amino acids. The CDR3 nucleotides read TGTGCCAGCTCACCATTGCAGGGGGCTGGAAACACCATATATTTT. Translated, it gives CASSPLQGAGNTIYF.

The DNA for the CDR3 is TGTGCCAGCAGTTGGGCAGGGGTAAACGAGCAGTACTTC. This gives the protein CASSWAGVNEQYF. The V call is TRBV6-5, the J call TRBJ2-7; D may be TRBD1 (6 bases). CDR1 MNHEY and CDR2 SVGAGI come from the germline V gene. CDR3 size: 13 residues. The V end lost 4 bases, the J end lost 5 bases, and 12 bases lay between the germline ends.

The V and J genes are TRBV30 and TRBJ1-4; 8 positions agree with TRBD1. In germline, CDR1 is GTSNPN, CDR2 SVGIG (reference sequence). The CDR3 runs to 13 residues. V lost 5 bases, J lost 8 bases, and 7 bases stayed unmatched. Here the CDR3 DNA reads TGTGCCTGGGAGACAGGGGTTGAGGAAAAACTGTTTTTT. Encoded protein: CAWETGVEEKLFF.

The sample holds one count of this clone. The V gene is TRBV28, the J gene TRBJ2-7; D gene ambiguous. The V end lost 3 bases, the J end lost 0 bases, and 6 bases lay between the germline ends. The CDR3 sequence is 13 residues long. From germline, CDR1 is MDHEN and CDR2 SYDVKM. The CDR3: CASSFVSSYEQYF. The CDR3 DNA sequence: TGTGCCAGCAGTTTCGTCAGCTCCTACGAGCAGTACTTC. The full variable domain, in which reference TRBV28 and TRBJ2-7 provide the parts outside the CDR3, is DVKVTQSSRYLVKRTGEKVFLECVQDMDHENMFWYRQDPGLGLRLIYFSYDVKMKEKGDIPEGYSVSREKKERFSLILESASTNQTSMYLCASSFVSSYEQYFGPGTRLTVT.

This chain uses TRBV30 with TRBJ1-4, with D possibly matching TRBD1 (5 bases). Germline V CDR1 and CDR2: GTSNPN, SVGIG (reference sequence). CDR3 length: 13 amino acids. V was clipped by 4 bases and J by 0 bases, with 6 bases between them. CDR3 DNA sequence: TGTGCCTGGACGACAGCAACTAATGAAAAACTGTTTTTT. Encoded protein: CAWTTATNEKLFF.

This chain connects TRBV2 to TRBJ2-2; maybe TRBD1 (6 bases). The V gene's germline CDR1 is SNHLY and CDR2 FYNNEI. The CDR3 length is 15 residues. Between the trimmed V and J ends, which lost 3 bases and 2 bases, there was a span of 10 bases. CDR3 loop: CASSERTANTGELFF. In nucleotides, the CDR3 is TGTGCCAGCAGTGAGAGGACAGCTAACACCGGGGAGCTGTTTTTT.

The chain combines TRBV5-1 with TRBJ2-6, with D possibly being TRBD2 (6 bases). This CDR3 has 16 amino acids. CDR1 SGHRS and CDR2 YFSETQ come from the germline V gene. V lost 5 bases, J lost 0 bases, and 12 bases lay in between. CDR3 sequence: CASSPAGSSGANVLTF. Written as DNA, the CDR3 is TGCGCCAGCAGTCCCGCGGGGAGCTCTGGGGCCAACGTCCTGACTTTC.

CDR3 protein: CASQSSPPPYEQYF. For the CDR3, the DNA is TGTGCCAGCCAAAGTAGCCCACCTCCCTACGAGCAGTACTTC. The chain links TRBV2 to TRBJ2-7; no clear D gene. The CDR3 is 14 amino acids. Trimming took off 8 bases at V and 2 bases at J, with 16 bases between the two ends. The germline V gene has CDR1 SNHLY and CDR2 FYNNEI.

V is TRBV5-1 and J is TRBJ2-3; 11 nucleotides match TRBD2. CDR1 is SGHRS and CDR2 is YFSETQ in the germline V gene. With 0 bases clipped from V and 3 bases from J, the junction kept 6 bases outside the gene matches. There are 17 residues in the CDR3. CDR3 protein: CASSLDGTSGETDTQYF. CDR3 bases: TGCGCCAGCAGCTTGGACGGGACTAGCGGTGAAACAGATACGCAGTATTTT.

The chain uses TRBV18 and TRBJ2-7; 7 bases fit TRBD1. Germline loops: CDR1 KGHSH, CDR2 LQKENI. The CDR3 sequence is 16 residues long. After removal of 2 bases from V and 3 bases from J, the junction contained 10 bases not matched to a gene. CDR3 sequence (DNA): TGTGCCAGCTCACCATTACCGGGGACAGACTTCTACGAGCAGTACTTC. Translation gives CASSPLPGTDFYEQYF. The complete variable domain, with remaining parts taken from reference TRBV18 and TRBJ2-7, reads NAGVMQNPRHLVRRRGQEARLRCSPMKGHSHVYWYRQLPEEGLKFMVYLQKENIIDESGMPKERFSAEFPKEGPSILRIQQVVRGDSAAYFCASSPLPGTDFYEQYFGPGTRLTVT.

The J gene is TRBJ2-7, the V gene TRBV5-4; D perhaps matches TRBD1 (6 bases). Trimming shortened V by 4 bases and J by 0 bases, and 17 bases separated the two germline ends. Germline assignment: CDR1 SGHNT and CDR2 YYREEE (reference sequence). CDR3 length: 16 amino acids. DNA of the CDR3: TGTGCCAGCAGCGACAGATCGGGACAAAGCTCCTACGAGCAGTACTTC. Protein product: CASSDRSGQSSYEQYF. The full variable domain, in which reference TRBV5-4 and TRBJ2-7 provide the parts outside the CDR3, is ETGVTQSPTHLIKTRGQQVTLRCSSQSGHNTVSWYQQALGQGPQFIFQYYREEENGRGNFPPRFSGLQFPNYSSELNVNALELDDSALYLCASSDRSGQSSYEQYFGPGTRLTVT.

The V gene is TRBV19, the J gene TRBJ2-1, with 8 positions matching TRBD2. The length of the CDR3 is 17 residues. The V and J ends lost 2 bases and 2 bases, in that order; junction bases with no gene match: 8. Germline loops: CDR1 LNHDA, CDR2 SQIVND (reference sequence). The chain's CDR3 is CASSIRKAGVTYNEQFF. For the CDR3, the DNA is TGTGCCAGTAGTATAAGAAAAGCGGGAGTAACCTACAATGAGCAGTTCTTC.

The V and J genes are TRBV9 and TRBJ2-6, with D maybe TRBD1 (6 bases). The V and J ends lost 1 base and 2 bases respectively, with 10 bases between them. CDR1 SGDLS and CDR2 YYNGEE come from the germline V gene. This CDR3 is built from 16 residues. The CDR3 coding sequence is TGTGCCAGCAGCGTAACGTCAGGGGCTGGGGCCAACGTCCTGACTTTC. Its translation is CASSVTSGAGANVLTF.

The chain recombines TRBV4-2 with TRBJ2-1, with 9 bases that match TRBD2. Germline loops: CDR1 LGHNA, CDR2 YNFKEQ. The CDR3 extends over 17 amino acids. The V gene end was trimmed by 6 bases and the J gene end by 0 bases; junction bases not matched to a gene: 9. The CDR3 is CASRTSGSSTSYNEQFF. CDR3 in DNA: TGTGCCAGCAGGACTAGCGGATCTTCTACCTCCTACAATGAGCAGTTCTTC.

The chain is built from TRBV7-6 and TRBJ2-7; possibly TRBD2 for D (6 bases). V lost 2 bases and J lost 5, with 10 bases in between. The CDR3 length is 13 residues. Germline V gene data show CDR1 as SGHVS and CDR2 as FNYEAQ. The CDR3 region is CASSLNLANEQYF. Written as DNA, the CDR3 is TGTGCCAGCAGCTTAAATCTAGCGAACGAGCAGTACTTC.

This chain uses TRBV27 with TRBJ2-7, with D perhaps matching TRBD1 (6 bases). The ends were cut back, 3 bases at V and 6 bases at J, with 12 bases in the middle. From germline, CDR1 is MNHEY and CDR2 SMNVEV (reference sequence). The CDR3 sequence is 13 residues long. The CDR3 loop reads CASSFNRAFEQYF. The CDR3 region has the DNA TGTGCCAGCAGTTTTAACAGGGCCTTCGAGCAGTACTTC.

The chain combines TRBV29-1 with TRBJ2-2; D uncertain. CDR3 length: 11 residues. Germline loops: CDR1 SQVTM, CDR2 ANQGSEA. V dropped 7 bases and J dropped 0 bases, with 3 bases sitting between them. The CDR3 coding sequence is TGCAGCGCCACGAACACCGGGGAGCTGTTTTTT. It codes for CSATNTGELFF.

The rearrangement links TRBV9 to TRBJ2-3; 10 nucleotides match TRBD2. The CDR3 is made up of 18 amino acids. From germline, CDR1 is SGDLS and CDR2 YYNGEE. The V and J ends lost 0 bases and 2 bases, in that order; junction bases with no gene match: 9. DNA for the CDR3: TGTGCCAGCAGCGTAGACCCGACTAGCGGGCTACTCACAGATACGCAGTATTTT. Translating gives CASSVDPTSGLLTDTQYF.

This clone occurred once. The CDR3 nucleotides read TGTGCCAGCAGACCAGGGGGAAGTTCTCAGCCCCAGCATTTT. Amino acid sequence: CASRPGGSSQPQHF. The chain joins TRBV27 to TRBJ1-5, with 7 nucleotides matching TRBD1. Trimming removed 6 bases from V and 6 bases from J; junction bases left unmatched: 8. The germline V gene encodes CDR1 MNHEY and CDR2 SMNVEV (reference sequence). The CDR3 loop spans 14 amino acids.

The CDR3 spells CASSEGESGRAAEQYF. CDR3 DNA: TGTGCCAGCAGCGAGGGAGAAAGCGGGAGGGCGGCCGAGCAGTACTTC. The chain is built from TRBV9 and TRBJ2-7; TRBD2 matches at 10 bases. This CDR3 is 16 amino acids long. Trimming cost V 3 bases and J 6 bases; bases outside gene matches: 12. Germline CDR1 SGDLS, CDR2 YYNGEE.

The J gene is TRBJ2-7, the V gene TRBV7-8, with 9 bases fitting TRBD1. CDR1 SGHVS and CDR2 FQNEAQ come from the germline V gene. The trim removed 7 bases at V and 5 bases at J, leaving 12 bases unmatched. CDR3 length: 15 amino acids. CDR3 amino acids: CASTPLLGQGDEQYF. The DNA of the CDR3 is TGTGCCAGCACCCCCCTCCTGGGACAGGGCGACGAGCAGTACTTC. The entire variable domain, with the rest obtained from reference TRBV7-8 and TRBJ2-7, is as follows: GAGVSQSPRYKVAKRGQDVALRCDPISGHVSLFWYQQALGQGPEFLTYFQNEAQLDKSGLPSDRFFAERPEGSVSTLKIQRTQQEDSAVYLCASTPLLGQGDEQYFGPGTRLTVT.